This T cell receptor beta chain is from a study of blood T cell repertoires in COVID-19. Study details: Sites across the United States, Italy and Spain contributed samples from acute and convalescent COVID-19.

Which cohort a participant joined came from the clinical history participants gave. TCRdb keeps only in-frame clones here, not all; method: immunoSEQ multiplex PCR. The sample lists more than 350,000 clones; roughly nine tenths were seen once. The sequence came from a man aged 18 to 30 who had recovered from COVID-19. Material for sequencing was PBMCs or T cells enriched from blood (not recorded which).

This CDR3 is CASSQERRGGKGEQFF. In nucleotides, the CDR3 is TGTGCCAGCAGCCAAGAAAGGCGGGGGGGCAAAGGCGAGCAGTTCTTC. The V gene is TRBV4-2, the J gene TRBJ2-1, with 9 bases fitting TRBD2. The germline V gene encodes CDR1 LGHNA and CDR2 YNFKEQ. Trimming took 0 bases from V and 10 from J; bases not matched to a gene: 10. This CDR3 comprises 16 residues.